The 11 T cell receptor beta chains below come from one sample, sequenced in a study of cytomegalovirus exposure and HLA in healthy donors. The study ran its PCR with 60 Vbeta and 13 Jbeta primers. The data were produced by immunoSEQ multiplex PCR, yet TCRdb's version contains in-frame clones alone and is incomplete. The record lists approximately 150,000 clones, of which the ten most abundant hold about 1.6%. The sequenced sample was PBMCs. These receptors were obtained from a woman between 45 and 60 years old in good health and CMV-seronegative.

Here the CDR3 DNA reads TGTGCCAGCAGTTTCCCAGGGGGTAACTACGAGCAGTACTTC. It codes for CASSFPGGNYEQYF. The genes are TRBV28 and TRBJ2-7; TRBD1 agrees at 7 bases. The V and J ends lost 3 bases and 3 bases, in that order; junction bases with no gene match: 5. Germline-derived CDR1 and CDR2 are MDHEN and SYDVKM. CDR3 size: 14 residues.

The rearrangement links TRBV6-1 to TRBJ1-5; D perhaps matches TRBD1 (6 bases). This CDR3 is 14 amino acids long. The V and J ends lost 4 bases and 7 bases respectively, with 14 bases between them. The germline V gene encodes CDR1 MNHNS and CDR2 SASEGT. CDR3: CASSVGGRFQPQHF. The CDR3 DNA reads as TGTGCCAGCAGTGTAGGGGGTAGGTTCCAGCCCCAGCATTTT.

This sequence joins TRBV30 and TRBJ1-6; TRBD1 matches 10 bases. The germline CDR1 and CDR2 sequences are GTSNPN and SVGIG (reference sequence). The CDR3 is made up of 16 amino acids. Trimming removed 3 bases from V and 10 bases from J; junction bases left unmatched: 12. CDR3 bases: TGTGCCTGGAGACCGACAGGGGGCACGATATGGTCACCCCTCCACTTT. Its translation is CAWRPTGGTIWSPLHF.

V and J are TRBV6-5 and TRBJ2-7; 9 bases align to TRBD1. The germline V gene has CDR1 MNHEY and CDR2 SVGAGI. CDR3 length: 12 residues. The ends lost 9 bases at V and 3 bases at J; junction bases unmatched: 3. CDR3 DNA sequence: TGTGCCAGTGGACAGGGGATCTACGAGCAGTACTTC. Amino acid sequence: CASGQGIYEQYF.

The chain is built from TRBV5-1 and TRBJ2-3; 9 bases align to TRBD2. The trim removed 3 bases at V and 0 bases at J, leaving 5 bases unmatched. CDR3 length equals 16 residues. Per germline, CDR1 SGHRS and CDR2 YFSETQ. CDR3 protein: CASSSRLAESTDTQYF. The DNA for the CDR3 is TGCGCCAGCAGCTCTCGACTAGCGGAAAGCACAGATACGCAGTATTTT.

The J gene is TRBJ2-7, the V gene TRBV13; D is unclear. Between the trimmed V and J ends, which lost 5 bases and 2 bases, there was a span of 10 bases. CDR3 length: 13 amino acids. The V gene's germline CDR1 is PRHDT and CDR2 FYEKMQ (reference sequence). CDR3 in DNA: TGTGCCAGCAGCCTACCAGGAACCTACGAGCAGTACTTC. Residues: CASSLPGTYEQYF.

The genes are TRBV5-1 and TRBJ1-1; D uncertain. The CDR3 runs 14 residues. Germline values: CDR1 SGHRS, CDR2 YFSETQ. Deletions cut 0 bases from V and 9 bases from J, with 15 bases between. This chain's CDR3 is CASSLGGAQLQAFF. CDR3 DNA: TGCGCCAGCAGCTTGGGGGGAGCCCAGTTACAAGCTTTCTTT.

The V and J genes are TRBV5-1 and TRBJ1-2; a weak D match, TRBD1 (5 bases). The CDR3 runs to 15 residues. V was trimmed by 0 bases and J by 2 bases, leaving 11 bases between them. Germline lookup yields CDR1 SGHRS and CDR2 YFSETQ. For the CDR3, the DNA is TGCGCCAGCAGCTTGGAAGGGGTGGGCAACTATGGCTACACCTTC. Protein sequence: CASSLEGVGNYGYTF.

This rearrangement joins TRBV9 to TRBJ1-2; 8 bases line up with TRBD1. J gave up 4 bases and V 0 bases, and 8 bases lay outside the gene matches. The CDR3 has 16 residues. Germline V lookup: CDR1 SGDLS, CDR2 YYNGEE. CDR3 region: CASSVDFGTGVYGYTF. DNA of the CDR3: TGTGCCAGCAGCGTAGATTTTGGGACAGGAGTCTATGGCTACACCTTC.

V gene TRBV7-9 combines with J gene TRBJ1-2; D possibly corresponds to TRBD1 (5 bases). Trimming removed 5 bases from V and 4 bases from J, with 14 bases in between. The CDR3 has 14 residues. The V gene's germline CDR1 is SEHNR and CDR2 FQNEAQ (reference sequence). The CDR3 DNA sequence: TGTGCCAGCAGCGGGCCTGGGGGGATCTATGGCTACACCTTC. This translates into CASSGPGGIYGYTF.

The chain is built from TRBV5-1 and TRBJ2-5, with TRBD2 matching over 11 bases. The CDR3 has 15 residues. Germline V gene sequence: CDR1 SGHRS, CDR2 YFSETQ. Losses at the gene ends were 4 bases for V and 1 base for J; bases not matched to a gene: 3. The CDR3 DNA sequence: TGCGCCAGCAGCGTTAGCGGGGGGGGCCAAGAGACCCAGTACTTC. This gives the protein CASSVSGGGQETQYF. The whole variable domain, filled in from reference TRBV5-1 and TRBJ2-5, reads KAGVTQTPRYLIKTRGQQVTLSCSPISGHRSVSWYQQTPGQGLQFLFEYFSETQRNKGNFPGRFSGRQFSNSRSEMNVSTLELGDSALYLCASSVSGGGQETQYFGPGTRLLVL.